One and the same sample provided the 12 T cell receptor beta chains below, sequenced in a study of beta chain features in type 1 diabetes. The antigens of these receptors remain unknown. Every isolated RNA sample was fully reverse transcribed, so sequencing captured expressed TCRB transcripts. Sequencing was performed with immunoSEQ multiplex PCR; in TCRdb, only in-frame clones are kept and a portion is missing. The sample lists about 390,000 clones, around 10% occurring once. Study-wide results and caveats: When Type 1 diabetes patients were examined, their TCRB CDR3s proved moderately but significantly shorter in all four CD4+ subsets.

The source material was central memory CD4+ T cells from blood. These receptors originate from a man in his thirties or forties with type 1 diabetes.

This clone has just a few counts. This rearrangement joins TRBV7-2 to TRBJ1-2; D ambiguous. The CDR3 consists of 12 residues. Germline V lookup: CDR1 SGHTA, CDR2 FQGNSA. Deletions cut 6 bases from V and 4 bases from J, with 9 bases between. The CDR3, as DNA: TGTGCCAGCAGTAGGCCGCTCTATGGCTACACCTTC. This translates into CASSRPLYGYTF. Together with reference TRBV7-2 and TRBJ1-2, the CDR3 gives the full variable domain: GAGVSQSPSNKVTEKGKDVELRCDPISGHTALYWYRQSLGQGLEFLIYFQGNSAPDKSGLPSDRFSAERTGGSVSTLTIQRTQQEDSAVYLCASSRPLYGYTFGSGTRLTVV.

This clone has a handful of counts. The chain links TRBV5-1 to TRBJ2-3; D may be TRBD1 (6 bases). The V gene lost 9 bases and the J gene lost 1 base, with 12 bases spanning the gap. The length of the CDR3 is 13 residues. Germline assignment: CDR1 SGHRS and CDR2 YFSETQ. The DNA of the CDR3 is TGCGCCACCGCGGACAGCCGCACAGATACGCAGTATTTT. Amino acid sequence: CATADSRTDTQYF.

The chain is built from TRBV7-9 and TRBJ2-3; TRBD1 is a possible D gene (5 bases). Germline CDR1 and CDR2: SEHNR and FQNEAQ (reference sequence). Trimming stripped 3 bases from V and 2 bases from J, with 12 bases between. This CDR3 comprises 15 residues. The CDR3 DNA reads TGTGCCAGCAGCTTCGGTAGTGGGGCCACAGATACGCAGTATTTT. Translated: CASSFGSGATDTQYF.

The chain links TRBV6-5 to TRBJ1-2; D possibly corresponds to TRBD1 (5 bases). From germline, CDR1 is MNHEY and CDR2 SVGAGI. V lost 5 bases and J 6 bases, leaving 13 bases between the germline ends. The CDR3 is 13 amino acids. The CDR3 DNA reads as TGTGCCAGCAGTCTAAGGGACCGCCATGGCTACACCTTC. This translates into CASSLRDRHGYTF.

The sample holds a few counts of this clone. This rearrangement joins TRBV27 to TRBJ2-7, with a possible D match to TRBD1 (6 bases). Germline V gene sequence: CDR1 MNHEY, CDR2 SMNVEV (reference sequence). Trimming pared 5 bases from V and 0 bases from J, leaving 11 bases between. This CDR3 is 14 amino acids long. The CDR3: CASSLRDNSYEQYF. CDR3 DNA sequence: TGTGCCAGCAGTCTACGGGACAACTCCTACGAGCAGTACTTC.

In this sample, this clone turned up a few times. The chain recombines TRBV19 with TRBJ1-3; D might be TRBD1 (5 bases). The ends were cut back, 7 bases at V and 0 bases at J, with 13 bases in the middle. This CDR3 has 15 residues. The germline V gene encodes CDR1 LNHDA and CDR2 SQIVND (reference sequence). The CDR3 loop is CASKTAPSSGNTIYF. The CDR3 coding sequence is TGTGCCAGTAAGACAGCTCCTAGCTCTGGAAACACCATATATTTT.

This rearrangement joins TRBV6-5 to TRBJ2-5, with TRBD2 matching 9 bases. TRBJ2-7 explains the end of the DNA better; the J call may be wrong. Germline values: CDR1 MNHEY, CDR2 SVGAGI. This CDR3 region has 12 residues. CDR3 protein: CASRTSGYEQYF. CDR3 nucleotide sequence: TGTGCCAGCAGGACTAGCGGCTACGAGCAGTACTTC.

This chain links TRBV9 with TRBJ2-1; TRBD1 aligns across 7 bases. Germline V CDR1 and CDR2: SGDLS, YYNGEE. The length of the CDR3 is 15 residues. V trimming: 4 bases; J trimming: 1 base; junction bases outside the gene matches: 5. CDR3 coding DNA: TGTGCCAGCAGCACCGAGGACAGGTCCTACAATGAGCAGTTCTTC. Protein product: CASSTEDRSYNEQFF.

CDR3 in DNA: TGTGCCAGCAGCCTACAGGGGGCTGGCACTGAAGCTTTCTTT. Translated, it gives CASSLQGAGTEAFF. This chain joins TRBV7-6 and TRBJ1-1, with TRBD1 matching 9 bases. The CDR3 runs to 14 residues. Germline V lookup: CDR1 SGHVS, CDR2 FNYEAQ. Trimming removed 5 bases from V and 4 bases from J; junction bases left unmatched: 5. Full variable domain (missing parts from reference TRBV7-6 and TRBJ1-1): GAGVSQSPRYKVTKRGQDVALRCDPISGHVSLYWYRQALGQGPEFLTYFNYEAQQDKSGLPNDRFSAERPEGSISTLTIQRTEQRDSAMYRCASSLQGAGTEAFFGQGTRLTVV.

In this sample, this clone turned up a few times. The chain links TRBV7-7 to TRBJ2-3, with 10 bases matching TRBD2. CDR3 length equals 14 residues. Looked up from germline, CDR1 is SSHAT and CDR2 is FNYEAQ (reference sequence). V lost 2 bases and J lost 4; bases outside the gene matches: 0. The CDR3 DNA is TGTGCCAGCAGCTTAACTAGCGGGGCAGATACGCAGTATTTT. Amino acid sequence: CASSLTSGADTQYF.

This clone was picked up a small number of times. This sequence joins TRBV4-2 and TRBJ2-5; D might be TRBD1 (6 bases). The last part of the DNA fits TRBJ2-7 better; the J call may be wrong. The CDR3 runs to 14 residues. Germline V gene data show CDR1 as LGHNA and CDR2 as YNFKEQ. CDR3 DNA sequence: TGTGCCAGCAGCCCAGGACAGCGCTCCTACGAGCAGTACTTC. Protein product: CASSPGQRSYEQYF.

This clone has a handful of counts. The V call is TRBV11-2, the J call TRBJ1-5; D ambiguous. V was pared by 4 bases and J by 0 bases, with 7 bases between. This CDR3 has 14 amino acids. The V gene's germline CDR1 is SGHAT and CDR2 FQNNGV. CDR3 bases: TGTGCCAGCAGCTCTCCATATAGCAATCAGCCCCAGCATTTT. Its translation: CASSSPYSNQPQHF. The full variable domain, rest sourced from reference TRBV11-2 and TRBJ1-5, is EAGVAQSPRYKIIEKRQSVAFWCNPISGHATLYWYQQILGQGPKLLIQFQNNGVVDDSQLPKDRFSAERLKGVDSTLKIQPAKLEDSAVYLCASSSPYSNQPQHFGDGTRLSIL.